These T cell receptor beta chains were read from a single sample in a study of blood T cell repertoires in COVID-19. Some clones are missing from TCRdb's copy, which holds only in-frame ones; the method was immunoSEQ multiplex PCR. The sample has some 95,000 clones; 60% to 85% are singletons. What was sequenced was peripheral blood. These TCRs come from a man in his forties or fifties who had recovered from COVID-19. CDR3s include the opening cysteine and the closing phenylalanine or tryptophan. The D gene is left open where the match is weak. Only some rows state a clone size, as once, few, many or a class for expanded clones.

15	TRBJ1-4	TRBV2	few	TRBD1	CASRPRTGGNEKLFF	TGTGCCAGCAGGCCTCGGACAGGGGGCAATGAAAAACTGTTTTTT
15	TRBJ2-7	TRBV18	once	.	CASSPSSGGSYEQYF	TGTGCCAGCTCACCAAGCTCAGGGGGGTCCTACGAGCAGTACTTC
12	TRBJ2-7	TRBV12-3/TRBV12-4	.	TRBD2	CATGRGSYEQYF	TGTGCCACCGGGAGGGGTTCCTACGAGCAGTACTTC
15	TRBJ2-2	TRBV10-3	.	.	CAIRVASGSGGELFF	TGTGCCATCAGGGTCGCCTCCGGGAGCGGGGGGGAGCTGTTTTTT
11	TRBJ2-1	TRBV20-1	.	.	CSADRLDEQFF	TGCAGTGCTGATCGGTTAGATGAGCAGTTCTTC
15	TRBJ2-1	TRBV6-5	medium-sized	TRBD2	CASSYGAGGPDEQFF	TGTGCCAGCAGTTACGGAGCGGGGGGGCCCGATGAGCAGTTCTTC
15	TRBJ1-2	TRBV2	.	TRBD1	CASSEGTGKAYGYTF	TGTGCCAGCAGTGAAGGGACAGGGAAAGCCTATGGCTACACCTTC
13	TRBJ1-2	TRBV7-2	.	TRBD1	CASSSRQGYGYTF	TGTGCCAGCAGCTCACGACAGGGTTATGGCTACACCTTC
17	TRBJ1-1	TRBV2	.	TRBD1	CASSPSSFGTGGTEAFF	TGTGCCAGCAGTCCTAGTTCTTTTGGGACAGGGGGAACTGAAGCTTTCTTT
15	TRBJ2-3	TRBV19	.	.	CASSAREGLTDTQYF	TGTGCCAGTAGTGCTCGGGAAGGGCTCACAGATACGCAGTATTTT
16	TRBJ2-2	TRBV19	.	TRBD2	CASSIQASGNTGELFF	TGTGCCAGTAGTATTCAGGCTAGCGGGAACACCGGGGAGCTGTTTTTT
13	TRBJ1-1	TRBV4-2	.	TRBD1	CASSDDRGTEAFF	TGTGCCAGCAGCGATGACAGGGGCACTGAAGCTTTCTTT
15	TRBJ1-2	TRBV27	.	TRBD1	CASSPGTGLSYGYTF	TGTGCCAGCAGTCCAGGGACAGGGTTATCCTATGGCTACACCTTC
15	TRBJ1-4	TRBV28	.	.	CASRQGSVTNEKLFF	TGTGCCAGCAGACAGGGTAGTGTGACTAATGAAAAACTGTTTTTT
14	TRBJ2-7	TRBV5-1	once	TRBD2	CASSLAGLEYEQYF	TGCGCCAGCAGCTTGGCGGGACTAGAGTACGAGCAGTACTTC
16	TRBJ2-1	TRBV5-4	.	TRBD2	CASSLEASGRVYEQFF	TGTGCCAGCAGCTTGGAGGCTAGCGGGAGAGTCTATGAGCAGTTCTTC
14	TRBJ2-3	TRBV20-1	few	.	CSASWPAGTDTQYF	TGCAGTGCTAGTTGGCCGGCGGGCACAGATACGCAGTATTTT
14	TRBJ2-1	TRBV5-4	.	TRBD1	CASSMTGGKGEQFF	TGTGCCAGCAGCATGACAGGGGGCAAGGGTGAGCAGTTCTTC
15	TRBJ1-3	TRBV7-2	.	.	CASSLDWGPGNTIYF	TGTGCCAGCAGCTTAGATTGGGGGCCTGGAAACACCATATATTTT
16	TRBJ1-3	TRBV9	few	TRBD1	CASSATGQNSGNTIYF	TGTGCCAGCAGCGCGACAGGGCAGAACTCTGGAAACACCATATATTTT
15	TRBJ2-6	TRBV6-5	.	.	CASSSAGAGANVLTF	TGTGCCAGCAGTTCCGCAGGGGCCGGGGCCAACGTCCTGACTTTC
14	TRBJ1-5	TRBV6-5	.	TRBD1	CASSFGQGAQPQHF	TGTGCCAGCAGTTTCGGACAGGGGGCTCAGCCCCAGCATTTT
14	TRBJ2-7	TRBV7-9	.	TRBD1	CASSADRTPYEQYF	TGTGCCAGCAGCGCGGACAGGACCCCCTACGAGCAGTACTTC
14	TRBJ2-2	TRBV18	.	.	CASQGLTTTGELFF	TGTGCCAGCCAGGGACTCACAACCACCGGGGAGCTGTTTTTT
15	TRBJ1-1	TRBV7-3	.	.	CASSLLEITGTEAFF	TGTGCCAGCAGCTTACTGGAGATTACGGGCACTGAAGCTTTCTTT
15	TRBJ1-2	TRBV28	.	TRBD1	CASRNPGTVNYGYTF	TGTGCCAGCAGGAACCCTGGGACAGTTAACTATGGCTACACCTTC
15	TRBJ1-2	TRBV5-4	once	.	CASSWGGDYPQGYTF	TGTGCCAGCAGCTGGGGGGGGGACTACCCCCAGGGCTACACCTTC
14	TRBJ1-2	TRBV5-4	.	TRBD1	CASSLGQGLYGYTF	TGTGCCAGCAGCTTGGGACAGGGTCTCTATGGCTACACCTTC
12	TRBJ1-2	TRBV7-9	.	.	CASSLQGSGYTF	TGTGCCAGCAGCTTACAGGGATCTGGCTACACCTTC
15	TRBJ2-1	TRBV5-4	.	TRBD1	CALTGGGRAYNEQFF	TGTGCCCTGACAGGGGGCGGACGTGCCTACAATGAGCAGTTCTTC
15	TRBJ1-3	TRBV11-3	.	.	CASSSGISEGNTIYF	TGTGCCAGCAGCTCAGGGATCTCGGAAGGAAACACCATATATTTT
18	TRBJ2-3	TRBV3-1/TRBV3-2	.	.	CASSQVTGTPGGTDTQYF	TGTGCCAGCAGCCAAGTCACCGGGACTCCTGGTGGGACAGATACGCAGTATTTT
15	TRBJ2-5	TRBV6-1	once	TRBD2	CASSEVRGGQETQYF	TGTGCCAGCAGTGAAGTGCGGGGGGGCCAAGAGACCCAGTACTTC
13	TRBJ2-2	TRBV12-3/TRBV12-4	.	.	CASSFRGHGELFF	TGTGCCAGCAGTTTCAGAGGGCACGGGGAGCTGTTTTTT
15	TRBJ1-5	TRBV2	.	.	CASSPTGFSNQPQHF	TGTGCCAGCAGCCCCACAGGCTTCAGCAATCAGCCCCAGCATTTT
17	TRBJ2-1	TRBV9	.	TRBD2	CASSVFPRAGGYNEQFF	TGTGCCAGCAGCGTATTTCCCCGAGCGGGAGGGTACAATGAGCAGTTCTTC
15	TRBJ1-2	TRBV3-1/TRBV3-2	.	.	CASSQDRQGPYGYTF	TGTGCCAGCAGCCAAGATAGGCAGGGCCCCTATGGCTACACCTTC
14	TRBJ2-1	TRBV5-1	.	TRBD1	CASRTGTGSNEQFF	TGCGCCAGCAGGACCGGGACAGGGTCAAATGAGCAGTTCTTC
16	TRBJ2-1	TRBV28	.	TRBD2	CASSPTGTSGLNEQFF	TGTGCCAGCAGTCCCACCGGGACTAGCGGTCTCAATGAGCAGTTCTTC
16	TRBJ1-6	TRBV9	.	TRBD1	CASSHLRGQGSSPLHF	TGTGCCAGCAGCCACCTAAGGGGACAGGGCTCCTCACCCCTCCACTTT
17	TRBJ2-2	TRBV2	.	TRBD2	CASSGAASGGVTGELFF	TGTGCCAGCAGTGGGGCCGCTAGCGGCGGGGTCACCGGGGAGCTGTTTTTT
15	TRBJ2-2	TRBV10-3	few	TRBD2	CAIRGTSGGIGELFF	TGTGCCATCAGGGGGACTAGCGGGGGAATCGGGGAGCTGTTTTTT
15	TRBJ1-1	TRBV19	.	.	CASSIIPGSDTEAFF	TGTGCCAGTAGTATAATCCCCGGTTCGGACACTGAAGCTTTCTTT
13	TRBJ1-5	TRBV19	.	.	CASSTTRNQPQHF	TGTGCCAGTAGTACGACCAGGAATCAGCCCCAGCATTTT
15	TRBJ1-3	TRBV27	.	.	CASSLLPPSGNTIYF	TGTGCCAGCAGTTTACTACCGCCCTCCGGAAACACCATATATTTT
14	TRBJ2-7	TRBV7-8	few	.	CASSLDTTPYEQYF	TGTGCCAGCAGCTTAGACACTACCCCCTACGAGCAGTACTTC
15	TRBJ1-5	TRBV3-1/TRBV3-2	.	TRBD1	CASSRQGASNQPQHF	TGTGCCAGCAGCCGACAGGGGGCAAGCAATCAGCCCCAGCATTTT
18	TRBJ2-2	TRBV4-1	.	TRBD2	CASTTGIAGLGNTGELFF	TGCGCCAGCACGACCGGTATAGCGGGACTCGGGAACACCGGGGAGCTGTTTTTT
14	TRBJ1-1	TRBV18	.	.	CASSPGHPNTEAFF	TGTGCCAGCTCACCCGGACACCCGAACACTGAAGCTTTCTTT